This TCR beta chain was sequenced during a study of T-cell memory formation after mild COVID-19. Across the whole study: TCR clusters mostly belonged to single donors.

General study results and limits: The authors did not confirm SARS-CoV-2 specificity of second-wave clones peaking day 37.

In the case of this clonotype: Its matching antigen is unknown.

MiXCR, run by TCRdb on the 5' RACE reads, gives a single entry per CDR3 protein. The data hold over 500,000 distinct CDR3 sequences, with 15% to 20% observed a single time. V was cut by 1 base and J by 8 bases, with 6 bases left in between. The CDR3 is 12 residues long. Germline V gene lookup returns CDR1 SGHVS and CDR2 FQNEAQ. The receptor was derived from an adult woman who had mild COVID-19 (a few samples of this study predate the infection). Cell type and time point are not known. Sequencing was performed on PBMCs or a T cell subset sorted from them (not recorded which). This chain uses TRBV7-8 with TRBJ1-5; D is unresolved. The CDR3 DNA is TGTGCCAGCAGCTTAGGTTCTGAGCCCCAGCATTTT. Its protein product is CASSLGSEPQHF.